These 28 T cell receptor beta chains share one sample of origin, sequenced in a study of blood T cell repertoires in COVID-19. The data were produced by immunoSEQ multiplex PCR, yet TCRdb's version contains in-frame clones alone and is incomplete. This sample has tens of thousands of clones, with 88% found just once. Sequencing was performed on peripheral blood. These TCRs come from a man aged 70 or older with acute or convalescent COVID-19.

This clone was detected once. The V call is TRBV11-2, the J call TRBJ2-1, with 7 bases identical to TRBD1. The CDR3 runs to 13 residues. CDR1 and CDR2 from the germline V gene are SGHAT and FQNNGV. V was pared by 1 base and J by 6 bases, with 0 bases of the junction left unmatched. The CDR3 DNA reads as TGTGCCAGCAGCTTAGGACAGGGCAATGAGCAGTTCTTC. Protein product: CASSLGQGNEQFF. Combining the CDR3 with reference TRBV11-2 and TRBJ2-1 gives the whole variable domain EAGVAQSPRYKIIEKRQSVAFWCNPISGHATLYWYQQILGQGPKLLIQFQNNGVVDDSQLPKDRFSAERLKGVDSTLKIQPAKLEDSAVYLCASSLGQGNEQFFGPGTRLTVL.

This chain uses TRBV6-1 with TRBJ2-7; maybe TRBD2 (6 bases). The CDR3 covers 15 residues. The V end was cut by 1 base, the J end by 4 bases, with 14 bases between. Germline V gene data show CDR1 as MNHNS and CDR2 as SASEGT. Here the CDR3 DNA reads TGTGCCAGCAGTGAAGGTGGAGGGCAGTTTTACGAGCAGTACTTC. It specifies CASSEGGGQFYEQYF.

The CDR3 loop reads CASSPQSGSHTEAFF. CDR3 DNA: TGTGCCAGCAGCCCACAATCCGGGTCCCACACTGAAGCTTTCTTT. This chain uses TRBV7-8 with TRBJ1-1; D gene unclear. Germline assignment: CDR1 SGHVS and CDR2 FQNEAQ. V dropped 5 bases and J dropped 3 bases, with 16 bases sitting between them. This CDR3 contains 15 residues.

V and J are TRBV28 and TRBJ1-2, with TRBD1 matching 9 bases. V lost 2 bases to trimming and J lost 3 bases; unmatched junction nucleotides: 13. Germline V gene data show CDR1 as MDHEN and CDR2 as SYDVKM. This CDR3 region has 18 residues. As DNA, the CDR3 is TGTGCCAGCAGTTTAAGGGACAGGGATTCGATCGTGTACTATGGCTACACCTTC. Protein sequence: CASSLRDRDSIVYYGYTF.

The genes are TRBV27 and TRBJ1-2, with 12 positions matching TRBD1. This CDR3 has 14 amino acids. Trimming at V came to 6 bases and at J to 6 bases, leaving 5 bases not matched to a gene. Per germline, CDR1 MNHEY and CDR2 SMNVEV (reference sequence). CDR3 sequence: CASSPGTGGNGYTF. DNA of the CDR3: TGTGCCAGCAGCCCGGGGACAGGGGGCAATGGCTACACCTTC.

The J gene is TRBJ1-5, the V gene TRBV2, with a weak D call TRBD1 (6 bases). V gave up 5 bases and J gave up 9 bases, with 17 bases separating them. This CDR3 comprises 14 residues. Germline CDR1 and CDR2: SNHLY and FYNNEI. For the CDR3, the DNA is TGTGCCAGCAGTAATAACAGGGCCGGTGGGCCCCAGCATTTT. Its translation is CASSNNRAGGPQHF.

Only one count was recorded for this clone. The chain combines TRBV11-2 with TRBJ2-1, with a weak D call TRBD2 (6 bases). The germline CDR1 and CDR2 sequences are SGHAT and FQNNGV. Trimming stripped 8 bases from V and 6 bases from J, with 17 bases between. This CDR3 contains 14 residues. CDR3 coding DNA: TGTGCCAGCGGCGACCCCGGAGGGACCAATGAGCAGTTCTTC. This encodes CASGDPGGTNEQFF.

J is TRBJ2-3 and V is TRBV7-6; unclear D gene. Per germline, CDR1 SGHVS and CDR2 FNYEAQ. The CDR3 extends over 12 amino acids. Trimming took 4 bases from V and 5 from J, leaving 7 bases between them. Here the CDR3 DNA reads TGTGCCAGCAGCTACAATTTAGATACGCAGTATTTT. As protein: CASSYNLDTQYF.

This chain links TRBV2 with TRBJ1-6, with 8 bases identical to TRBD1. V trimming: 4 bases; J trimming: 7 bases; junction bases outside the gene matches: 15. Germline lookup yields CDR1 SNHLY and CDR2 FYNNEI. The CDR3 is 18 residues long. DNA of the CDR3: TGTGCCAGCAGTGCCTGGCTCCGGGACAGGCTAACGAATTCACCCCTCCACTTT. Protein product: CASSAWLRDRLTNSPLHF.

The chain joins TRBV5-1 to TRBJ2-3, with 13 bases matching TRBD2. The J segment lost 4 bases and the V segment lost 4 bases, leaving 3 bases of the junction unmatched. Germline V gene data show CDR1 as SGHRS and CDR2 as YFSETQ. This CDR3 has 15 amino acids. This chain's CDR3 is CASSRGTSGADTQYF. CDR3 in DNA: TGCGCCAGCAGCCGAGGGACTAGCGGGGCAGATACGCAGTATTTT.

This clone was detected only once. This chain connects TRBV4-2 to TRBJ2-3; TRBD2 matches 13 bases. Germline V gene lookup returns CDR1 LGHNA and CDR2 YNFKEQ. This CDR3 spans 17 amino acids. V was pared by 3 bases and J by 6 bases, with 9 bases of the junction left unmatched. CDR3 in amino acids: CASSHTGTSGTADTQYF. Here the CDR3 DNA reads TGTGCCAGCAGCCATACCGGGACTAGCGGGACCGCGGATACGCAGTATTTT.

The gene calls are TRBV7-2 and TRBJ1-2; no clear D. The CDR3 totals 14 residues. Per germline, CDR1 SGHTA and CDR2 FQGNSA. V lost 1 base, J lost 6 bases, and 12 bases lay in between. Here the CDR3 reads CASSLEMEGDGYTF. The CDR3 region has the DNA TGTGCCAGCAGCTTAGAGATGGAGGGCGATGGCTACACCTTC.

J is TRBJ2-2 and V is TRBV28; 10 nucleotides line up with TRBD2. With V trimmed by 4 bases and J by 4 bases, 12 bases remained unmatched. The CDR3 is 18 residues long. Per germline, CDR1 MDHEN and CDR2 SYDVKM. CDR3 bases: TGTGCCAGCAGTTCTCTCCTAGCGGGAGAGGGGGGCACCGGGGAGCTGTTTTTT. Its translation is CASSSLLAGEGGTGELFF.

J is TRBJ2-2 and V is TRBV9, with 8 bases fitting TRBD1. CDR1 SGDLS and CDR2 YYNGEE come from the germline V gene. The CDR3 extends over 17 amino acids. Trimming at V came to 0 bases and at J to 1 base, leaving 5 bases not matched to a gene. The CDR3 region is CASSVETGQENTGELFF. In DNA, the CDR3 is TGTGCCAGCAGCGTAGAGACGGGACAGGAGAACACCGGGGAGCTGTTTTTT.

The V gene is TRBV7-3, the J gene TRBJ2-1; 8 nucleotides match TRBD2. Trimming cost V 5 bases and J 1 base; bases outside gene matches: 7. In germline, CDR1 is SGHTA, CDR2 FQGTGA. The CDR3 has 16 residues. CDR3 protein: CASSRATGGSYNEQFF. CDR3 nucleotide sequence: TGTGCCAGCAGCCGAGCGACGGGAGGGTCCTACAATGAGCAGTTCTTC.

The rearrangement links TRBV27 to TRBJ2-3; possible D gene TRBD2, 6 bases. CDR3 length: 15 amino acids. Germline V CDR1 and CDR2: MNHEY, SMNVEV (reference sequence). V lost 6 bases, J lost 0 bases, and 13 bases lay in between. Written as DNA, the CDR3 is TGTGCCAGCAGCTCCCGCGGGGTGAGCACAGATACGCAGTATTTT. Translation gives CASSSRGVSTDTQYF.

This chain links TRBV5-1 with TRBJ2-1; 7 bases map to TRBD2. The ends lost 0 bases at V and 6 bases at J; junction bases unmatched: 12. This CDR3 spans 17 amino acids. CDR1 SGHRS and CDR2 YFSETQ come from the germline V gene. This CDR3 reads CASSLAGGGGPINEQFF. The CDR3 nucleotides are TGCGCCAGCAGCTTGGCTGGGGGGGGAGGGCCCATCAATGAGCAGTTCTTC. The full variable domain, with the rest looked up from reference TRBV5-1 and TRBJ2-1, is KAGVTQTPRYLIKTRGQQVTLSCSPISGHRSVSWYQQTPGQGLQFLFEYFSETQRNKGNFPGRFSGRQFSNSRSEMNVSTLELGDSALYLCASSLAGGGGPINEQFFGPGTRLTVL.

In its sample, this clone was seen once. The J gene is TRBJ1-1, the V gene TRBV12-3 or TRBV12-4, with D unresolved. V lost 3 bases, J lost 3 bases, and 8 bases lay in between. This CDR3 is 13 amino acids long. The CDR3: CASSFGEDTEAFF. CDR3 DNA: TGTGCCAGCAGTTTCGGGGAGGACACTGAAGCTTTCTTT.

The genes are TRBV7-2 and TRBJ1-2; D is unresolved. The germline V gene encodes CDR1 SGHTA and CDR2 FQGNSA. V was trimmed by 1 base and J by 4 bases, leaving 19 bases between them. The CDR3 is 17 amino acids. The CDR3 nucleotides read TGTGCCAGCAGCTTAGACGCCAGGAAGGTGTCATTCTATGGCTACACCTTC. Amino acid sequence: CASSLDARKVSFYGYTF.

The CDR3 loop is CASSQTAGQGNTGELFF. DNA of the CDR3: TGTGCCAGCAGTCAAACGGCGGGACAGGGAAACACCGGGGAGCTGTTTTTT. The J gene is TRBJ2-2, the V gene TRBV11-2, with 9 bases fitting TRBD1. CDR3 length: 17 amino acids. V was pared by 6 bases and J by 2 bases, with 10 bases of the junction left unmatched. Looked up from germline, CDR1 is SGHAT and CDR2 is FQNNGV. Variable domain in full (rest from reference TRBV11-2 and TRBJ2-2): EAGVAQSPRYKIIEKRQSVAFWCNPISGHATLYWYQQILGQGPKLLIQFQNNGVVDDSQLPKDRFSAERLKGVDSTLKIQPAKLEDSAVYLCASSQTAGQGNTGELFFGEGSRLTVL.

The chain is built from TRBV11-2 and TRBJ1-2; D possibly corresponds to TRBD1 (5 bases). Germline lookup yields CDR1 SGHAT and CDR2 FQNNGV. This CDR3 contains 14 residues. V dropped 5 bases and J dropped 5 bases, with 15 bases sitting between them. For the CDR3, the DNA is TGTGCCAGCAGCCTGGGGGAGGGAACATATGGCTACACCTTC. Translation gives CASSLGEGTYGYTF.

The chain recombines TRBV4-3 with TRBJ2-6, with 10 bases lining up with TRBD1. The junction had 15 bases not matched to a gene; V was cut back by 2 bases and J by 2 bases. CDR3 length equals 21 residues. Looked up from germline, CDR1 is LGHNA and CDR2 is YSLEER. CDR3 DNA sequence: TGCGCCAGCAGCCAAAGATTAGTCAGCGGACAGGGGGTCACTGGGGCCAACGTCCTGACTTTC. This codes for CASSQRLVSGQGVTGANVLTF.

The rearrangement joins TRBV4-1 to TRBJ2-3; D possibly corresponds to TRBD2 (6 bases). Trimming stripped 4 bases from V and 6 bases from J, with 14 bases between. Germline V gives CDR1 MGHRA, CDR2 YSYEKL. The CDR3 has 14 amino acids. The CDR3, as DNA: TGCGCCAGCAGCCTCCGGGACTTCGATGATACGCAGTATTTT. Its protein product is CASSLRDFDDTQYF.

The rearrangement links TRBV9 to TRBJ1-4; TRBD1 might be the D (5 bases). V lost 3 bases and J 7 bases, leaving 16 bases between the germline ends. Per germline, CDR1 SGDLS and CDR2 YYNGEE. The CDR3 sequence is 15 residues long. CDR3 sequence: CASSARGEGGEKLFF. Here the CDR3 DNA reads TGTGCCAGCAGCGCTCGGGGGGAGGGAGGTGAAAAACTGTTTTTT. The full variable domain, in which reference TRBV9 and TRBJ1-4 provide the parts outside the CDR3, is DSGVTQTPKHLITATGQRVTLRCSPRSGDLSVYWYQQSLDQGLQFLIQYYNGEERAKGNILERFSAQQFPDLHSELNLSSLELGDSALYFCASSARGEGGEKLFFGSGTQLSVL.

This clone has only a few counts. The V and J genes are TRBV6-6 and TRBJ1-5; D is perhaps TRBD1 (6 bases). Germline V lookup: CDR1 MNHNY, CDR2 SVGAGI (reference sequence). With 6 bases removed from V and 9 bases from J, the gap between germline ends came to 18 bases. CDR3 size: 14 residues. The CDR3 DNA is TGTGCCAGCAGACCGTTACAGGGTCTGGGGCCCCAGCATTTT. Translating gives CASRPLQGLGPQHF.

The chain has TRBV7-2 and TRBJ1-4; 12 bases match TRBD1. V shed 5 bases, J shed 0 bases, and the junction held 7 bases outside the gene matches. Germline V lookup: CDR1 SGHTA, CDR2 FQGNSA. The CDR3 is made up of 18 amino acids. The DNA for the CDR3 is TGTGCCAGCAGCCGCACCGGGACAGGGGGCTCAACTAATGAAAAACTGTTTTTT. Its protein is CASSRTGTGGSTNEKLFF.

This chain uses TRBV7-8 with TRBJ2-3, with TRBD2 matching 9 bases. The CDR3 totals 14 residues. With V trimmed by 5 bases and J by 1 base, 1 base remained unmatched. CDR1 is SGHVS, CDR2 FQNEAQ, per germline. The CDR3 spells CASSRGGGTDTQYF. Here the CDR3 DNA reads TGTGCCAGCAGCCGCGGGGGGGGCACAGATACGCAGTATTTT. The full variable domain, with the rest looked up from reference TRBV7-8 and TRBJ2-3, is GAGVSQSPRYKVAKRGQDVALRCDPISGHVSLFWYQQALGQGPEFLTYFQNEAQLDKSGLPSDRFFAERPEGSVSTLKIQRTQQEDSAVYLCASSRGGGTDTQYFGPGTRLTVL.

The chain employs TRBV5-1 and TRBJ2-3, with TRBD1 matching over 12 bases. The CDR3 is 16 amino acids. Germline CDR1 and CDR2: SGHRS and YFSETQ. Unmatched junction bases numbered 4, after V lost 4 bases and J lost 1 base. The CDR3 nucleotides are TGCGCCAGCAGCGAGGGACAGGGGGCCGGCACAGATACGCAGTATTTT. Translated: CASSEGQGAGTDTQYF.